This T cell receptor beta chain was obtained from a study of shared clonotypes between healthy human individuals. A word on this clone: The antigen is undetermined.

All donors were healthy HIV-negative adults lacking recent acute infections or vaccinations. Profiling relied on immunoSEQ multiplex PCR, and the TCRdb table lists in-frame clones only, not all of them. This table holds about 660,000 clones, 74% found once. Overall study results and limits: Clonotypes that were shared across a handful of donors made up approximately 5% of naive CD4 clonotypes.

Germline CDR1 reads LGHNA; CDR2 reads YNFKEQ. V was shortened by 0 bases and J by 4 bases, with 10 bases between the two germline ends. The CDR3 runs 16 residues. The sequenced material came from memory CD4+ T cells sorted from blood. Subset defined: CD45RA-negative fraction. The sequence was obtained from a young woman in good health. V usage is TRBV4-2 and J usage is TRBJ2-6, with a tentative D call TRBD2 (6 bases). CDR3 nucleotides: TGTGCCAGCAGCCAAGAAGGAGGGAGGGGGGCCAACGTCCTGACTTTC. This gives the protein CASSQEGGRGANVLTF.